This T cell receptor beta chain derives from a study of T cell clusters in autoimmune cytopenias. Overall study context: Per sample, median TRB depth was approximately 50,000 reads, yielding a median approximately 2,400 distinct clonotypes.

CDR3 length: 15 residues. CDR1 MNHEY and CDR2 SVGAGI come from the germline V gene. Study-level findings and limits: The T cell clusters were defined only in silico, without experimental functional validation. TRB repertoire shifts in secondary cytopenia and chronic lymphocytic leukemia mostly reflected lymphoma, not autoimmunity.

TRB rearrangements were amplified by touch-down multiplex PCR with mixed TRB-A/B primers. Following a re-call of the multiplex PCR reads, TCRdb has one entry per CDR3 protein and lacks DNA. In all, the sample yields over a thousand distinct CDR3 sequences. Each sample's input was roughly 250 ng genomic DNA, 38,000 or so genome equivalents. In the case of this clonotype: Its antigen is not identified.

This clonotype was obtained from a human donor with an autoimmune cytopenia or autoimmune hepatitis (not recorded which). The source material was peripheral blood. The genes are TRBV6-5 and TRBJ2-1; absent DNA, TCRdb's TRBD1 call cannot be checked. This CDR3 is CASRSRGDSYNEQFF.